The T cell receptor beta chain described here comes from a study of CD8 T cells in ankylosing spondylitis. From germline, CDR1 is LGHNA and CDR2 YSLEER. V lost 5 bases and J lost 2; bases outside the gene matches: 6. The CDR3 totals 15 residues. As the method for making TCR beta libraries, quantitative 5'-RACE with molecular barcodes was used. MiXCR was run by TCRdb on the 5' RACE reads, yielding one entry per CDR3 protein. The data show 200,000 to 250,000 distinct CDR3 sequences, with about 7% seen just once and around 14% held by the top ten. Study-wide results and caveats: CD8+ disease-linked clones were present at relatively low frequencies in blood. Reportedly, disease-linked clones are significantly enriched in ankylosing spondylitis patients' matched synovial fluid. A TCR beta motif of several highly homologous variants seemed to mark ankylosing spondylitis blood.

Many counts were recorded for this clonotype. Its specificity is not known. The sample was blood, either unsorted or a sorted T cell fraction (not recorded which). This TCR came from a male donor with ankylosing spondylitis. This sequence joins TRBV4-3 and TRBJ2-1, with 7 bases identical to TRBD2. In DNA form, the CDR3 reads TGCGCCAGCAGCGAGGGGAGCGGGGCCTACAATGAGCAGTTCTTC. It specifies CASSEGSGAYNEQFF.